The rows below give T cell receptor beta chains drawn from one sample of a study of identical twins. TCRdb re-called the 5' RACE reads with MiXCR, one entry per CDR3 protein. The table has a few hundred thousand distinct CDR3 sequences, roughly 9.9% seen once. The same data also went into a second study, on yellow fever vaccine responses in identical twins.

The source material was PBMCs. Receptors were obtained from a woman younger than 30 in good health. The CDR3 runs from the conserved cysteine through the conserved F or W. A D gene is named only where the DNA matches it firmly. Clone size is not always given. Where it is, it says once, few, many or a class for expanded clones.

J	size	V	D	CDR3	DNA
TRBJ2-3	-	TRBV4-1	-	CASSQDPPVDTQYF	TGCGCCAGCAGCCAAGATCCCCCGGTAGATACGCAGTATTTT
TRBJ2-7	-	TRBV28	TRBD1	CASTTGGNEQYF	TGTGCCAGCACCACAGGGGGCAACGAGCAGTACTTC
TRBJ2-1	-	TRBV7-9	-	CASSLTSPYNEQFF	TGTGCCAGCAGCTTAACTAGCCCCTACAATGAGCAGTTCTTC
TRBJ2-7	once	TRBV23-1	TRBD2	CASSSQKRGPPYEQYF	TGCGCCAGCAGTTCACAGAAGCGGGGGCCTCCCTACGAGCAGTACTTC
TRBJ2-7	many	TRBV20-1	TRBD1	CSAILRDRGYEQYF	TGCAGTGCTATACTGAGGGACAGGGGTTACGAGCAGTACTTC
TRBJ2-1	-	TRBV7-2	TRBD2	CASSLFSGSLSYNEQFF	TGTGCCAGCAGCTTATTTAGCGGGAGTTTGTCCTACAATGAGCAGTTCTTC
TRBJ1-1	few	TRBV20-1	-	CSARPAGLEAFF	TGCAGTGCTAGACCGGCGGGTCTTGAAGCTTTCTTT
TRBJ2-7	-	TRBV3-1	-	CASSLLGSEQYF	TGTGCCAGCAGTCTTCTTGGGAGCGAGCAGTACTTC
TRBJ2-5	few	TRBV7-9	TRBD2	CASRETSGRETQYF	TGTGCCAGCAGAGAGACTAGCGGGAGAGAGACCCAGTACTTC
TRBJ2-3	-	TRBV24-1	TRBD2	CATSDRGQIPSGTSTDTQYF	TGTGCCACCAGTGACCGGGGACAGATCCCTAGCGGGACTAGCACAGATACGCAGTATTTT
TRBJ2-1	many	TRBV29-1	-	CSAGQWGAEQFF	TGCAGCGCAGGACAGTGGGGCGCGGAGCAGTTCTTC
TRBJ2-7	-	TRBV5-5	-	CASSLGGGGAGYEQYF	TGTGCCAGCAGCTTGGGGGGTGGAGGGGCGGGGTACGAGCAGTACTTC
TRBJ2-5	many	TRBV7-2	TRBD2	CASSLVAGSTQETQYF	TGTGCCAGCAGCTTAGTAGCGGGCTCGACCCAAGAGACCCAGTACTTC
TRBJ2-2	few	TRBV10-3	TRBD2	CAISEAGTNTGELFF	TGTGCCATCAGTGAAGCGGGGACGAACACCGGGGAGCTGTTTTTT
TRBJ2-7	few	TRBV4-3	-	CASSLGWGALEQYF	TGCGCCAGCAGCCTAGGATGGGGGGCCCTCGAGCAGTACTTC
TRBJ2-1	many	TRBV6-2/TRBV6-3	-	CASGFGRSYNEQFF	TGTGCCAGCGGGTTTGGGCGCTCCTACAATGAGCAGTTCTTC